The entry that follows covers one TCR beta chain sequence. CDR3 length equals 16 residues. V was cut by 5 bases and J by 0 bases, with 14 bases left in between. CDR1 is SEHNR, CDR2 FQNEAQ, per germline (reference sequence). The record originates from a study of cytomegalovirus exposure and HLA in healthy donors. The PCR was carried out with 60 Vbeta primers and 13 Jbeta primers. The protocol was immunoSEQ multiplex PCR, while the TCRdb copy is restricted to in-frame clones and leaves out a portion. The sample includes some 90,000 clones, over 75% of them seen just once. Sequenced: PBMCs. The sequence was collected from a young man in good health and CMV-seropositive. The chain combines TRBV7-9 with TRBJ2-1, with D possibly TRBD1 on 5 matching bases. DNA for the CDR3: TGTGCCAGCAGCCTAGGGAAGGGGCACTCCTACAATGAGCAGTTCTTC. Protein sequence: CASSLGKGHSYNEQFF.